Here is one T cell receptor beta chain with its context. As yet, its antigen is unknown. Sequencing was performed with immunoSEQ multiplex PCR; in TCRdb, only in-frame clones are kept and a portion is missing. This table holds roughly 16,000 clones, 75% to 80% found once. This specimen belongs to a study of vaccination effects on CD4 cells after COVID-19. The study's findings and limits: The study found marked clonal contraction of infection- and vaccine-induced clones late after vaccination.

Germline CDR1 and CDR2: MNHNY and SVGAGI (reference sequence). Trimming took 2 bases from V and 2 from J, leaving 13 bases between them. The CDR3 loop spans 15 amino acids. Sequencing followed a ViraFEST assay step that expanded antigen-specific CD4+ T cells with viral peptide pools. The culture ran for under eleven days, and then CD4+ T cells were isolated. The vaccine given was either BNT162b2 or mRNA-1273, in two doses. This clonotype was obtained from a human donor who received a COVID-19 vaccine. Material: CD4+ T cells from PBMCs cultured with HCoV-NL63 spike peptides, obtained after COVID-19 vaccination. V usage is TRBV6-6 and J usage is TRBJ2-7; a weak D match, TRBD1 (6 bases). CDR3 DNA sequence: TGTGCCAGCAGTTACGGGGGCAGAGGCACCTACGAGCAGTACTTC. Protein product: CASSYGGRGTYEQYF.